A selection of T cell receptor beta chains follows, all from one sample in a study of long-term antiretroviral therapy in people with HIV. Profiling relied on immunoSEQ multiplex PCR, and the TCRdb table lists in-frame clones only, not all of them. The table has about 39,000 clones, approximately 87% seen once; the top ten hold around 4%. The source was unsorted PBMCs, collected 1.2 years after starting antiretroviral therapy. These receptors came from a woman in her forties or fifties with HIV. Both conserved end residues are part of each CDR3. The D gene is left open where the match is weak. Part of the rows lack a size; the others show once, few, many or a class for expanded clones.

D gene: TRBD1
V gene: TRBV18
J gene: TRBJ1-5
clone size: few
CDR3 protein: CASSPRQGPQPQHF
CDR3 DNA: TGTGCCAGCTCACCGCGACAGGGGCCCCAGCCCCAGCATTTT

D gene: TRBD2
V gene: TRBV6-6
J gene: TRBJ2-7
clone size: once
CDR3 protein: CSVGGTYTYEQYF
CDR3 DNA: TGTTCAGTCGGGGGGACCTACACCTACGAGCAGTACTTC

D gene: -
V gene: TRBV29-1
J gene: TRBJ1-1
clone size: -
CDR3 protein: CSVFSRSVRSHTEAFF
CDR3 DNA: TGCAGCGTTTTTTCCCGGTCGGTCCGGTCCCATACTGAAGCTTTCTTT

D gene: -
V gene: TRBV4-1
J gene: TRBJ1-6
clone size: few
CDR3 protein: CASSQDPDGYNSPLHF
CDR3 DNA: TGCGCCAGCAGCCAAGATCCAGATGGCTATAATTCACCCCTCCACTTT

D gene: -
V gene: TRBV29-1
J gene: TRBJ2-1
clone size: -
CDR3 protein: CSVEGAESSYNEQFF
CDR3 DNA: TGCAGCGTTGAAGGGGCGGAGAGCTCCTACAATGAGCAGTTCTTC

D gene: -
V gene: TRBV18
J gene: TRBJ1-1
clone size: -
CDR3 protein: CASSPRDSGAEAFF
CDR3 DNA: TGTGCCAGCTCACCACGTGACAGCGGGGCTGAAGCTTTCTTT

D gene: -
V gene: TRBV7-2
J gene: TRBJ1-2
clone size: once
CDR3 protein: CASNLGANYGYTF
CDR3 DNA: TGTGCCAGCAACTTAGGGGCTAACTATGGCTACACCTTC

D gene: -
V gene: TRBV10-1
J gene: TRBJ2-1
clone size: -
CDR3 protein: CASSNNIPGPGYNEQFF
CDR3 DNA: TGCGCCAGCAGCAATAATATACCGGGACCTGGCTACAATGAGCAGTTCTTC

D gene: TRBD2
V gene: TRBV9
J gene: TRBJ2-3
clone size: -
CDR3 protein: CASSALTSGATDTQYF
CDR3 DNA: TGTGCCAGCAGCGCCCTGACTAGCGGGGCTACAGATACGCAGTATTTT

D gene: -
V gene: TRBV9
J gene: TRBJ1-4
clone size: -
CDR3 protein: CASSFSTTNEKLFF
CDR3 DNA: TGTGCCAGCAGCTTTAGCACAACTAATGAAAAACTGTTTTTT

D gene: TRBD1
V gene: TRBV25-1
J gene: TRBJ1-2
clone size: -
CDR3 protein: CASSEHRPQGAGGYTF
CDR3 DNA: TGTGCCAGCAGTGAACACAGGCCTCAGGGGGCGGGTGGCTACACCTTC

D gene: -
V gene: TRBV6-5
J gene: TRBJ1-1
clone size: -
CDR3 protein: CASSSYAGGAFF
CDR3 DNA: TGTGCCAGCAGTTCATACGCGGGAGGCGCTTTCTTT

D gene: -
V gene: TRBV7-8
J gene: TRBJ1-3
clone size: -
CDR3 protein: CASSLRGSGNTIYF
CDR3 DNA: TGTGCCAGCAGCTTACGCGGATCTGGAAACACCATATATTTT

D gene: -
V gene: TRBV27
J gene: TRBJ2-5
clone size: -
CDR3 protein: CASSRNGLPETQYF
CDR3 DNA: TGTGCCAGCAGCAGGAATGGGTTACCGGAGACCCAGTACTTC

D gene: -
V gene: TRBV11-3
J gene: TRBJ2-1
clone size: -
CDR3 protein: CASSLGRVSYNEQFF
CDR3 DNA: TGTGCCAGCAGCTTGGGCAGAGTCTCCTACAATGAGCAGTTCTTC

D gene: TRBD1
V gene: TRBV7-9
J gene: TRBJ2-3
clone size: -
CDR3 protein: CASIQNRGITDTQYF
CDR3 DNA: TGTGCCAGCATCCAAAACAGGGGAATCACAGATACGCAGTATTTT

D gene: -
V gene: TRBV5-7
J gene: TRBJ1-4
clone size: -
CDR3 protein: CASSLGTGTSVLVFF
CDR3 DNA: TGTGCCAGCAGCTTGGGGACCGGGACATCGGTTTTAGTGTTTTTT

D gene: -
V gene: TRBV12-2
J gene: TRBJ2-2
clone size: -
CDR3 protein: CASRPGQGATGELFF
CDR3 DNA: TGTGCAAGTCGCCCGGGACAGGGTGCAACCGGGGAGCTGTTTTTT

D gene: -
V gene: TRBV10-3
J gene: TRBJ1-1
clone size: -
CDR3 protein: CAISEFRKGDTEAFF
CDR3 DNA: TGTGCCATCAGTGAGTTTAGAAAAGGGGACACTGAAGCTTTCTTT

D gene: -
V gene: TRBV7-8
J gene: TRBJ1-5
clone size: -
CDR3 protein: CASSFGRQGGQHF
CDR3 DNA: TGTGCCAGCAGCTTCGGTCGACAAGGGGGCCAGCATTTT

D gene: TRBD1
V gene: TRBV6-5
J gene: TRBJ1-2
clone size: -
CDR3 protein: CASRKQGASHGYTF
CDR3 DNA: TGTGCCAGCAGAAAACAGGGGGCGTCGCATGGCTACACCTTC

D gene: TRBD2
V gene: TRBV7-3
J gene: TRBJ2-1
clone size: -
CDR3 protein: CASSLGLARVNEQFF
CDR3 DNA: TGTGCCAGCAGCCTAGGACTAGCGAGGGTCAATGAGCAGTTCTTC

D gene: -
V gene: TRBV5-8
J gene: TRBJ2-2
clone size: -
CDR3 protein: CASSLDPGVGTGELFF
CDR3 DNA: TGTGCCAGCAGCTTGGACCCGGGGGTGGGCACCGGGGAGCTGTTTTTT

D gene: -
V gene: TRBV4-2
J gene: TRBJ2-7
clone size: medium-sized
CDR3 protein: CASSQKRGQYNEQYF
CDR3 DNA: TGTGCCAGCAGCCAAAAGCGAGGACAGTATAACGAGCAGTACTTC

D gene: TRBD1
V gene: TRBV11-2
J gene: TRBJ1-6
clone size: -
CDR3 protein: CASSLVQGALGSPLHF
CDR3 DNA: TGTGCCAGCAGCTTAGTTCAGGGGGCTTTGGGTTCACCCCTCCACTTT

D gene: -
V gene: TRBV6-5
J gene: TRBJ1-4
clone size: -
CDR3 protein: CASSQNEKLFF
CDR3 DNA: TGTGCCAGCAGTCAGAACGAAAAACTGTTTTTT

D gene: -
V gene: TRBV6-1
J gene: TRBJ1-3
clone size: -
CDR3 protein: CASSVGARGSGNTIYF
CDR3 DNA: TGTGCCAGCAGTGTGGGAGCTCGGGGCTCTGGAAACACCATATATTTT

D gene: TRBD1
V gene: TRBV14
J gene: TRBJ1-5
clone size: -
CDR3 protein: CASSHQGTWTGNQPQHF
CDR3 DNA: TGTGCCAGCAGCCATCAGGGGACATGGACAGGGAATCAGCCCCAGCATTTT

D gene: -
V gene: TRBV2
J gene: TRBJ1-5
clone size: -
CDR3 protein: CASSEGEGQPQHF
CDR3 DNA: TGTGCCAGCAGTGAAGGGGAGGGGCAGCCCCAGCATTTT

D gene: -
V gene: TRBV6-4
J gene: TRBJ1-6
clone size: -
CDR3 protein: CASSDLVQSPLHF
CDR3 DNA: TGTGCCAGCAGTGACCTGGTCCAATCACCCCTCCACTTT

D gene: -
V gene: TRBV2
J gene: TRBJ1-2
clone size: once
CDR3 protein: CASSPRGNYGYTF
CDR3 DNA: TGTGCCAGCAGTCCCAGGGGTAACTATGGCTACACCTTC

D gene: -
V gene: TRBV11-1
J gene: TRBJ1-6
clone size: -
CDR3 protein: CASSLGTNSPLHF
CDR3 DNA: TGTGCCAGCAGCTTAGGGACTAATTCACCCCTCCACTTT

D gene: -
V gene: TRBV9
J gene: TRBJ1-1
clone size: -
CDR3 protein: CASSLTPDTEAFF
CDR3 DNA: TGTGCCAGCAGCCTAACACCCGACACTGAAGCTTTCTTT

D gene: -
V gene: TRBV11-1
J gene: TRBJ2-3
clone size: -
CDR3 protein: CASSLRGLLSTDTQYF
CDR3 DNA: TGTGCCAGCAGCTTAAGGGGTTTATTGAGTACAGATACGCAGTATTTT

D gene: -
V gene: TRBV5-3
J gene: TRBJ1-5
clone size: -
CDR3 protein: CARSPRGASNQPQHF
CDR3 DNA: TGTGCCAGAAGCCCCCGCGGAGCATCAAATCAGCCCCAGCATTTT

D gene: -
V gene: TRBV9
J gene: TRBJ1-1
clone size: -
CDR3 protein: CASSVGGGLNAEAFF
CDR3 DNA: TGTGCCAGCAGCGTCGGAGGGGGGCTGAACGCTGAAGCTTTCTTT

D gene: TRBD1
V gene: TRBV19
J gene: TRBJ2-7
clone size: -
CDR3 protein: CASSIEPGQSYEQYF
CDR3 DNA: TGTGCCAGTAGTATCGAACCGGGACAGTCCTACGAGCAGTACTTC

D gene: -
V gene: TRBV21-1
J gene: TRBJ2-5
clone size: -
CDR3 protein: CASSKGRDGYQETQYF
CDR3 DNA: TGTGCCAGCAGCAAAGGGAGGGACGGATATCAAGAGACCCAGTACTTC

D gene: TRBD2
V gene: TRBV19
J gene: TRBJ2-5
clone size: once
CDR3 protein: CASSSLTSGMRETQYF
CDR3 DNA: TGTGCCAGTAGTTCTTTGACTAGCGGGATGAGAGAGACCCAGTACTTC

D gene: -
V gene: TRBV15
J gene: TRBJ1-4
clone size: -
CDR3 protein: CATSRDRGNEKLFF
CDR3 DNA: TGTGCCACCAGCAGGGACAGAGGAAATGAAAAACTGTTTTTT

D gene: -
V gene: TRBV28
J gene: TRBJ1-1
clone size: once
CDR3 protein: CASSPRGDLGTEAFF
CDR3 DNA: TGTGCCAGCAGTCCTAGGGGGGACCTCGGTACTGAAGCTTTCTTT

D gene: TRBD2
V gene: TRBV7-2
J gene: TRBJ2-7
clone size: -
CDR3 protein: CASSTTSGGSYEQYF
CDR3 DNA: TGTGCCAGCAGCACCACTAGCGGGGGCTCCTACGAGCAGTACTTC

D gene: TRBD2
V gene: TRBV18
J gene: TRBJ2-1
clone size: -
CDR3 protein: CASSSQTSGGANEQFF
CDR3 DNA: TGTGCCAGCTCATCTCAGACTAGCGGGGGGGCGAATGAGCAGTTCTTC

D gene: TRBD2
V gene: TRBV18
J gene: TRBJ2-5
clone size: -
CDR3 protein: CASSPKGGGETQYF
CDR3 DNA: TGTGCCAGCTCACCAAAAGGCGGGGGAGAGACCCAGTACTTC

D gene: -
V gene: TRBV5-1
J gene: TRBJ2-1
clone size: -
CDR3 protein: CASQVFPAGGDEQFF
CDR3 DNA: TGCGCCAGCCAAGTTTTCCCGGCAGGGGGGGATGAGCAGTTCTTC

D gene: TRBD1
V gene: TRBV10-3
J gene: TRBJ1-4
clone size: -
CDR3 protein: CAISGGTGISEKLFF
CDR3 DNA: TGTGCCATCAGTGGGGGGACAGGGATTAGCGAAAAACTGTTTTTT

D gene: -
V gene: TRBV16
J gene: TRBJ1-2
clone size: -
CDR3 protein: CASSRSPGGYGYTF
CDR3 DNA: TGTGCCAGCAGTCGGTCTCCAGGAGGTTATGGCTACACCTTC

D gene: -
V gene: TRBV4-1
J gene: TRBJ2-6
clone size: -
CDR3 protein: CASSRGLISSGANVLTF
CDR3 DNA: TGCGCCAGCAGCCGAGGACTTATCTCCTCTGGGGCCAACGTCCTGACTTTC

D gene: -
V gene: TRBV7-3
J gene: TRBJ1-1
clone size: -
CDR3 protein: CASSWSRDFTEAFF
CDR3 DNA: TGTGCCAGCAGCTGGTCCCGGGACTTCACTGAAGCTTTCTTT

D gene: TRBD2
V gene: TRBV6-4
J gene: TRBJ2-1
clone size: -
CDR3 protein: CASSDLAGFDREQFF
CDR3 DNA: TGTGCCAGCAGTGACTTAGCGGGATTCGATAGGGAGCAGTTCTTC

D gene: TRBD2
V gene: TRBV9
J gene: TRBJ2-1
clone size: -
CDR3 protein: CASSVSGVGYNEQFF
CDR3 DNA: TGTGCCAGCAGCGTCAGCGGGGTGGGTTACAATGAGCAGTTCTTC

D gene: TRBD2
V gene: TRBV9
J gene: TRBJ2-7
clone size: -
CDR3 protein: CASSVGGLAGVYEQYF
CDR3 DNA: TGTGCCAGCAGCGTAGGTGGGCTAGCGGGGGTTTACGAGCAGTACTTC